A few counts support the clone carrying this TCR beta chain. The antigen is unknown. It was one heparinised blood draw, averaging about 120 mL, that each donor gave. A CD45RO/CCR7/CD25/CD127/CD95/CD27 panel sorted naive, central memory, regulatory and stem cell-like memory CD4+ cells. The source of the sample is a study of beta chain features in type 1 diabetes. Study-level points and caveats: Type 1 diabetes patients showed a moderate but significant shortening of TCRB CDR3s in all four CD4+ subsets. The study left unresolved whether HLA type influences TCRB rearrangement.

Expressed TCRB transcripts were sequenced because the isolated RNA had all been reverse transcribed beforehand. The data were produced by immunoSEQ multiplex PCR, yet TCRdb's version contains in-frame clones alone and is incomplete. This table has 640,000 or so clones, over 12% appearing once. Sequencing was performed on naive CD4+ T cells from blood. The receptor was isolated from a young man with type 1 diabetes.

CDR3 sequence: CASSVGVEREAYEQYF. Written as DNA, the CDR3 is TGTGCCAGCAGCGTAGGAGTTGAGCGGGAGGCCTACGAGCAGTACTTC. The chain joins TRBV9 to TRBJ2-7; 9 positions match TRBD2. The germline CDR1 and CDR2 sequences are SGDLS and YYNGEE. With 0 bases clipped from V and 2 bases from J, the junction kept 6 bases outside the gene matches. This CDR3 contains 16 residues.